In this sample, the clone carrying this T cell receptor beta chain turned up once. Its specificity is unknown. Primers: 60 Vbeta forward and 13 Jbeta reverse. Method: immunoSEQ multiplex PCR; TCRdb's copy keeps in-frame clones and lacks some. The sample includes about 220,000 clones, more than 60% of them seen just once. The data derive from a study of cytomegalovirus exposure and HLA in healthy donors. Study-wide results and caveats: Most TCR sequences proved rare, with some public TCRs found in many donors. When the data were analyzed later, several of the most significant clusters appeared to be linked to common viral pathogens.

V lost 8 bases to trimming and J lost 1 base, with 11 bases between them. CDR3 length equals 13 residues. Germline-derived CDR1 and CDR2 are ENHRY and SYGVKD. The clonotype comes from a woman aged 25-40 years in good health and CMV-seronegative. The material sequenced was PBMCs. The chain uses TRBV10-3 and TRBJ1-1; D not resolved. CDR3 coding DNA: TGTGCCATCTCGAGGGATGGGAACACTGAAGCTTTCTTT. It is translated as CAISRDGNTEAFF.